This TCR beta chain came from a study of T cell repertoires in aging, cancer and after chemotherapy. TCR beta rearrangements were amplified from peripheral blood genomic DNA. Germline CDR1 is SQVTM and CDR2 is ANQGSEA. This CDR3 is 14 amino acids long. Trimming took 6 bases from V and 1 from J; bases not matched to a gene: 7. This clonotype was counted only a few times. Rearranged V-D-J TRB sequences were amplified with a mixed TRB-A/B primer pool. TCRdb reprocessed the multiplex PCR reads with MiXCR, giving one entry per CDR3 protein. This sample has thousands of distinct CDR3 sequences, with about 32% found just once.

The sequence was collected from a human donor with a solid tumor. The sequenced material came from blood. The V and J genes are TRBV29-1 and TRBJ2-5, with 8 bases identical to TRBD1. The CDR3 nucleotides read TGCAGCGTAGATGACAGGGGTCTCCAAGAGACCCAGTACTTC. This gives the protein CSVDDRGLQETQYF.